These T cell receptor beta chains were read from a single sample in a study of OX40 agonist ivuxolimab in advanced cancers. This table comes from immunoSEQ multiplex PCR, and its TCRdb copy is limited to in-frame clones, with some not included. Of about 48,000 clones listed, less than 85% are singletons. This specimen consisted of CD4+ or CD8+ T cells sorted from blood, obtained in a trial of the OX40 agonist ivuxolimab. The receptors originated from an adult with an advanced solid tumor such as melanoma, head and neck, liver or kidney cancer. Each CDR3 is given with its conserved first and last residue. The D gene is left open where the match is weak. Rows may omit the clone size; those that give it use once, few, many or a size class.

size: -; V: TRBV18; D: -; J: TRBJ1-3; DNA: TGTGCCAGCTCACCGAGGGGGGCCAACTCTGGAAACACCATATATTTT; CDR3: CASSPRGANSGNTIYF
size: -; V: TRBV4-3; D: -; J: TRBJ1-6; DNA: TGCGCCAGCAGCCAAGAAGGCCGTCCAAATTCACCCCTCCACTTT; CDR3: CASSQEGRPNSPLHF
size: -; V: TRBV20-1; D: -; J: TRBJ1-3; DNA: TGCAGTGCCGGCCGTAGAAACACCATATATTTT; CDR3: CSAGRRNTIYF
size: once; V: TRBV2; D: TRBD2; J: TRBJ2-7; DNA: TGTGCCAGCAGTGTAAGAGCGGGGGGGACCTACGAGCAGTACTTC; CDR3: CASSVRAGGTYEQYF
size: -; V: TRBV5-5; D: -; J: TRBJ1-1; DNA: TGTGCCAGCAGCTTGGGCCGCAGCGGATCCCTCGAGGAAGCTTTCTTT; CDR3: CASSLGRSGSLEEAFF
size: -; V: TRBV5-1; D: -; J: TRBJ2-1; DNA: TGCGCCAGCAGCTCACAAAAGGGTTTCATCCCCTCCTACAATGAGCAGTTCTTC; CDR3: CASSSQKGFIPSYNEQFF
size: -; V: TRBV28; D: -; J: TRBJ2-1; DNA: TGTGCCAGTAAGAGGCAGGGTAATATTGAGCAGTTCTTC; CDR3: CASKRQGNIEQFF
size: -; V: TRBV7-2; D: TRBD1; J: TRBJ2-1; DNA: TGTGCCAGCAGCTTATTGGGGACAGGGTATGAGCAGTTCTTC; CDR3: CASSLLGTGYEQFF
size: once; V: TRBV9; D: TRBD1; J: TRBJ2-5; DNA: TGTGCCAGCAGCGTACGGGACAGCCAAGAGACCCAGTACTTC; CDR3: CASSVRDSQETQYF
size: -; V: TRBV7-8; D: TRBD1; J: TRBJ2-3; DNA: TGTGCCAGCAGCCGAGACAGGGAAGAGGGAGATACGCAGTATTTT; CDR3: CASSRDREEGDTQYF
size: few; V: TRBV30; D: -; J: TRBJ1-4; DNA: TGTGCCTGGAGTCTTCACAGGGACGACGAAAAACTGTTTTTT; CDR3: CAWSLHRDDEKLFF
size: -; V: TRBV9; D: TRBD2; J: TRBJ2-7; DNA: TGTGCCAGCAGCGTAGGGGTTAGCGGGACCCTCTCAGAGCAGTACTTC; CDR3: CASSVGVSGTLSEQYF
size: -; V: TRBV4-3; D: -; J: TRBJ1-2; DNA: TGCGCCAGCAGCCAGGATGGTTTGGACTCTGGCTACACCTTC; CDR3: CASSQDGLDSGYTF
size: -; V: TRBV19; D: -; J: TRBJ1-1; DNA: TGTGCCAGTAGGCCCCAAGGGGCAATTGAAGCTTTCTTT; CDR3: CASRPQGAIEAFF
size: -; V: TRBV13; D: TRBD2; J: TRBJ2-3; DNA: TGTGCCAGCAGCCCCCGATTTCTAGCGGGGGTGAATACGCAGTATTTT; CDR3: CASSPRFLAGVNTQYF
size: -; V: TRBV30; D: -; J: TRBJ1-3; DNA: TGTGCCTGGAGACTAGGCAACACCATATATTTT; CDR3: CAWRLGNTIYF
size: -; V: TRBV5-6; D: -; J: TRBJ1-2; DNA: TGTGCCAGCAGCCGGACGAACAGGGATTTCAATGGCTACACCTTC; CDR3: CASSRTNRDFNGYTF
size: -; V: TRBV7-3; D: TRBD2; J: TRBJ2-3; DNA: TGTGCCAGCAGCACCTCGGGGGGTCTAAGGACAGATACGCAGTATTTT; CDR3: CASSTSGGLRTDTQYF
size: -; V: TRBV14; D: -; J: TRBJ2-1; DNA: TGTGCCAGCAGCCAAGATCCCATCATGAATGAGCAGTTCTTC; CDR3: CASSQDPIMNEQFF
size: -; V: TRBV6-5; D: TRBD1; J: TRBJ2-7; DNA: TGTGCCATTCAGGGGGACAGGAATGCCTACGAGCAGTACTTC; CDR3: CAIQGDRNAYEQYF